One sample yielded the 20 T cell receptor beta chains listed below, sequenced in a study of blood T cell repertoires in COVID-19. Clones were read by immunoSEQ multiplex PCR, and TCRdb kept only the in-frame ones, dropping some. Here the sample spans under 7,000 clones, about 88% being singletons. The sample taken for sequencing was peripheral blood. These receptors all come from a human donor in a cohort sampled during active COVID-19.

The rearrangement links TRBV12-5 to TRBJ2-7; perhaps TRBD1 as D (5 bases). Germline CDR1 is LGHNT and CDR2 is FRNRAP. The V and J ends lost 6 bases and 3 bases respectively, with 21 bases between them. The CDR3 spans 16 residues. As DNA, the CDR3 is TGTGCTAGTGGCGTGGTAGGGGCTATGGGGCGCTACGAGCAGTACTTC. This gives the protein CASGVVGAMGRYEQYF.

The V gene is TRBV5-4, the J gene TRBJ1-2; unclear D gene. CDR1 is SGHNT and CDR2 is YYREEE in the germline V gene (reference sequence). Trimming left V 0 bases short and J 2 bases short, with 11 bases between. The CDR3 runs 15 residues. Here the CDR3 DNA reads TGTGCCAGCAGCTTGGACACGCAGGTGAACTATGGCTACACCTTC. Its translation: CASSLDTQVNYGYTF. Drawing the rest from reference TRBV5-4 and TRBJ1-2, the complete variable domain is ETGVTQSPTHLIKTRGQQVTLRCSSQSGHNTVSWYQQALGQGPQFIFQYYREEENGRGNFPPRFSGLQFPNYSSELNVNALELDDSALYLCASSLDTQVNYGYTFGSGTRLTVV.

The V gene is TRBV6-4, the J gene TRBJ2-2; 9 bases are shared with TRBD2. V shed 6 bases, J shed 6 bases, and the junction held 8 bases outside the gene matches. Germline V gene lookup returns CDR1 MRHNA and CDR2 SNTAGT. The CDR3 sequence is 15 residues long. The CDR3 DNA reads TGTGCCAGCAGCCTTGTAGCGGGAGCCCCCGGGGAGCTGTTTTTT. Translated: CASSLVAGAPGELFF.

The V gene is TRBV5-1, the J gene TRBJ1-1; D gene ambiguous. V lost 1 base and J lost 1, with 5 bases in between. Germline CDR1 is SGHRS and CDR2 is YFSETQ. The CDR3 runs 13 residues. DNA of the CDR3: TGCGCCAGCAGCTTGTCAGAGAACACTGAAGCTTTCTTT. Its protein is CASSLSENTEAFF. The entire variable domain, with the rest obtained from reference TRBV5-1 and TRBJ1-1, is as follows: KAGVTQTPRYLIKTRGQQVTLSCSPISGHRSVSWYQQTPGQGLQFLFEYFSETQRNKGNFPGRFSGRQFSNSRSEMNVSTLELGDSALYLCASSLSENTEAFFGQGTRLTVV.

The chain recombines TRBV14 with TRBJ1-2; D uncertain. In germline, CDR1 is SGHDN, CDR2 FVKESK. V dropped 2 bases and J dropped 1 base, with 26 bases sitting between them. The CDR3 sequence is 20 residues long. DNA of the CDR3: TGTGCCAGCAGCCAACTCCTCCCCCTCAGAGGGAGGCAAAATAACTATGGCTACACCTTC. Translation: CASSQLLPLRGRQNNYGYTF.

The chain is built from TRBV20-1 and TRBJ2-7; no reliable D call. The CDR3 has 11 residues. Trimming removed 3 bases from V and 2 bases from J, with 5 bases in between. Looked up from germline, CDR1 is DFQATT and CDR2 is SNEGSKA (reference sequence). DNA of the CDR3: TGCAGTGCTAGTAGCCCCTACGAGCAGTACTTC. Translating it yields CSASSPYEQYF.

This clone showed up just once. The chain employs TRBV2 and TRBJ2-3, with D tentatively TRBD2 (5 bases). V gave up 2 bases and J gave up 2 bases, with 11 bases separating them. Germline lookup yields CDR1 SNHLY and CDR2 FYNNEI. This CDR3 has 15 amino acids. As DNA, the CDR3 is TGTGCCAGCAGTGAATGGCTAGCCTACACAGATACGCAGTATTTT. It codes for CASSEWLAYTDTQYF.

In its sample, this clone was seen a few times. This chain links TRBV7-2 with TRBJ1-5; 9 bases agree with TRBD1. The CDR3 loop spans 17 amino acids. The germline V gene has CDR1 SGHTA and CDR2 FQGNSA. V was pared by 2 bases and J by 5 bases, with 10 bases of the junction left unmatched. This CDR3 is CASSLMGQGPSDQPQHF. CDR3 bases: TGTGCCAGCAGCTTAATGGGACAGGGCCCTTCGGATCAGCCCCAGCATTTT.

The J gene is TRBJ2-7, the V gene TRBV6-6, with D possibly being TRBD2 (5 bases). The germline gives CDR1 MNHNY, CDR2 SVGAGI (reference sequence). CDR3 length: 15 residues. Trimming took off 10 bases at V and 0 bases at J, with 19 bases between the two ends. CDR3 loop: CATLDGRRSSYEQYF. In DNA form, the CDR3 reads TGTGCCACCCTTGACGGCAGGAGGAGCTCCTACGAGCAGTACTTC.

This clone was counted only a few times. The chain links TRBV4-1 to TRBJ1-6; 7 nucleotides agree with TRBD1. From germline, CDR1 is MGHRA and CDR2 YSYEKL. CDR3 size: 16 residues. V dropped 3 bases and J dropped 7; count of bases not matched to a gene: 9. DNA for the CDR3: TGCGCCAGCAGCCAGCCGGACAGGAGGATAAATTCACCCCTCCACTTT. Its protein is CASSQPDRRINSPLHF.

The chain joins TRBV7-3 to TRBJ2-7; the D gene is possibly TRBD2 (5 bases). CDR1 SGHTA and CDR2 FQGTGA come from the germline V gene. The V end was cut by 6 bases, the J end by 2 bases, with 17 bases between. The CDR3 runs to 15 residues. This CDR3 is CASSVTGTGTYEQYF. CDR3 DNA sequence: TGTGCCAGCAGTGTCACCGGTACGGGGACCTACGAGCAGTACTTC. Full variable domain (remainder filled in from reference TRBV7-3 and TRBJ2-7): GAGVSQTPSNKVTEKGKYVELRCDPISGHTALYWYRQSLGQGPEFLIYFQGTGAADDSGLPNDRFFAVRPEGSVSTLKIQRTERGDSAVYLCASSVTGTGTYEQYFGPGTRLTVT.

CDR3 bases: TGTGCCAGCGGACCCGGACAGGTTGGGACAGATACGCAGTATTTT. Translation gives CASGPGQVGTDTQYF. The chain links TRBV25-1 to TRBJ2-3; TRBD1 matches at 7 bases. With V trimmed by 8 bases and J by 3 bases, 11 bases remained unmatched. The CDR3 runs to 15 residues. The V gene's germline CDR1 is MGHDK and CDR2 SYGVNS.

CDR3 bases: TGTGCCAGCAGTTTAGACAGGGGATACACCTTC. Its translation: CASSLDRGYTF. This rearrangement joins TRBV12-3 or TRBV12-4 to TRBJ1-2; 7 nucleotides align to TRBD1. The length of the CDR3 is 11 residues. The junction had 1 base not matched to a gene; V was cut back by 1 base and J by 11 bases.

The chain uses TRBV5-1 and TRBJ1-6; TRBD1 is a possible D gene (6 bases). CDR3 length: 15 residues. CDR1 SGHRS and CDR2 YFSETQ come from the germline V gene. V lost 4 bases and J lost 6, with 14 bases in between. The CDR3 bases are TGCGCCAGCAGCCCCCGGGAGGGGGTTAATTCACCCCTCCACTTT. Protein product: CASSPREGVNSPLHF.

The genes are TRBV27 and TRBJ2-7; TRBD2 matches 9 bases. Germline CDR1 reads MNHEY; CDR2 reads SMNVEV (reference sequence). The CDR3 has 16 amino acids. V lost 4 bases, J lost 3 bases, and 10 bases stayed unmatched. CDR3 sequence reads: CASSSSPGLADYEQYF. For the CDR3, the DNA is TGTGCCAGCAGTTCATCCCCGGGACTAGCTGACTACGAGCAGTACTTC.

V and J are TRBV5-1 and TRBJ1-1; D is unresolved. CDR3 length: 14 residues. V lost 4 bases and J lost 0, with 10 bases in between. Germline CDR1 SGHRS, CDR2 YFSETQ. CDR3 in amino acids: CASSPTVMNTEAFF. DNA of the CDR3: TGCGCCAGCAGCCCCACAGTTATGAACACTGAAGCTTTCTTT.

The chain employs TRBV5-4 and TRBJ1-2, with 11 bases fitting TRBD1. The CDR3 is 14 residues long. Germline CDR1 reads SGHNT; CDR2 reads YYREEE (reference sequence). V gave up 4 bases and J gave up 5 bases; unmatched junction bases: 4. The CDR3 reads CASSSRDRGYGYTF. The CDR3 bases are TGTGCCAGCAGCAGCAGGGACAGGGGGTATGGCTACACCTTC.

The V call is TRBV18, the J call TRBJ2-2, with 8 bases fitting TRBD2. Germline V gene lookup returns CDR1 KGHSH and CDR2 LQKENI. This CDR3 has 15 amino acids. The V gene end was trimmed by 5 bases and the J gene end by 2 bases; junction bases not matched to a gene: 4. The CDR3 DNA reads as TGTGCCAGCTCAACGGGAGGGCCAAACACCGGGGAGCTGTTTTTT. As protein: CASSTGGPNTGELFF.

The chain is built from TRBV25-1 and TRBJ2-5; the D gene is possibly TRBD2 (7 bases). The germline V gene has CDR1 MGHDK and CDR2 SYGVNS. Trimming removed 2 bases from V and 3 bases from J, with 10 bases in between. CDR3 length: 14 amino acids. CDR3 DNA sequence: TGTGCCAGCAGTGAAAGGGGGGGGAAAGAGACCCAGTACTTC. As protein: CASSERGGKETQYF.

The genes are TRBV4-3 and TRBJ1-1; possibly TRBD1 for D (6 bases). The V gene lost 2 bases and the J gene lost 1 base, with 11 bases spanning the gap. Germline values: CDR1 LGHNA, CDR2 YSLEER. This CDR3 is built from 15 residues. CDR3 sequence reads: CASSQFAQGNTEAFF. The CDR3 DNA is TGCGCCAGCAGCCAATTTGCACAGGGGAACACTGAAGCTTTCTTT.